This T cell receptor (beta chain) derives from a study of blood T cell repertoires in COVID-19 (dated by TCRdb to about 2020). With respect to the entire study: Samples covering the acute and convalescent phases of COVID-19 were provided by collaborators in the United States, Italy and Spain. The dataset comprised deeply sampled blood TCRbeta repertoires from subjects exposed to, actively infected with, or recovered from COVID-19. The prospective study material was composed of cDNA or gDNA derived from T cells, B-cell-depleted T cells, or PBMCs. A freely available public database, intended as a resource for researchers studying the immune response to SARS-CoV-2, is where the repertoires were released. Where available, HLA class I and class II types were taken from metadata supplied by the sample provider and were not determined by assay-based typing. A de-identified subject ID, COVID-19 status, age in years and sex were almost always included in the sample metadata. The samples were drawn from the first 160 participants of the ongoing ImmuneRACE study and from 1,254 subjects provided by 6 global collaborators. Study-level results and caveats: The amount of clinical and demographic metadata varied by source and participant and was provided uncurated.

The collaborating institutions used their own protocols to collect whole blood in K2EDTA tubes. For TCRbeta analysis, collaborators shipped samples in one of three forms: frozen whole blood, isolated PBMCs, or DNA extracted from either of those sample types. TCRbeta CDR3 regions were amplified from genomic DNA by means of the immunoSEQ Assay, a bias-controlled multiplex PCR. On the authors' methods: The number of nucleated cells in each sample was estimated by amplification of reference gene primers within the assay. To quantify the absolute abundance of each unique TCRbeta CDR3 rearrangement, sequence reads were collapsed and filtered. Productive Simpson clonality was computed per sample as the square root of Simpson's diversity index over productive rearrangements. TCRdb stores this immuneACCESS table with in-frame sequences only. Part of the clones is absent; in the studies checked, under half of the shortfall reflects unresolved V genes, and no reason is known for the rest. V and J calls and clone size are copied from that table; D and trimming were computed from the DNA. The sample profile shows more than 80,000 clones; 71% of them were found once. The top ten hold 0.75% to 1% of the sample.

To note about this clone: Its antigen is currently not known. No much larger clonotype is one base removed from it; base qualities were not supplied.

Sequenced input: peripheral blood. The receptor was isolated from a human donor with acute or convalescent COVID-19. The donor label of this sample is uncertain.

The DNA is as follows: TGTGCCAGCAGCGCGGGACTAGCGGGGGGGAAAGATGAGCAGTTCTTC. This translates into CASSAGLAGGKDEQFF. The V gene is TRBV7-9 and the J gene is TRBJ2-1; 16 junctional bases match TRBD2. The germline V gene (reference sequence) yields SEHNR for CDR1 and FQNEAQ for CDR2. The CDR3 holds 16 amino acids from the cysteine to the phenylalanine. Only CDR3 DNA remains: 48 bases, in frame from the first base. Trimming leaves V shorter by 5 bases and J shorter by 8 bases, with the junction holding 6 bases beyond the gene matches.